This T cell receptor beta chain was sequenced in a study of response to subunit inactivated influenza vaccine. Overall study results and limits: The authors put forward the suggestion that each seasonal influenza vaccination may bring in only a limited number of new T cells.

TCRdb re-derived calls from the RT-PCR reads in MiXCR, one entry per CDR3 protein. The sample has about 480,000 distinct CDR3 sequences, 25% seen once. With respect to this clonotype: Antigen specificity is unknown.

The CDR3 spans 17 residues. CDR1 is SGHVS, CDR2 FNYEAQ, per germline. The J segment lost 2 bases and the V segment lost 2 bases, leaving 6 bases of the junction unmatched. This material consisted of CD4+ T cells sorted from PBMCs, taken roughly 5 days after vaccination. The chain is built from TRBV7-6 and TRBJ2-2, with 9 bases lining up with TRBD2. The clonotype originates from a man between 45 and 60 years old who received an inactivated influenza vaccine. The CDR3 is CASSLRVAGANTGELFF. In nucleotides, the CDR3 is TGTGCCAGCAGCTTACGGGTAGCGGGAGCAAACACCGGGGAGCTGTTTTTT.